This T cell receptor beta chain stems from a study of blood T cell repertoires in COVID-19. Study as a whole: Both acute and convalescent COVID-19 samples were obtained from the United States, Italy and Spain.

The method was immunoSEQ multiplex PCR; TCRdb's version includes in-frame clones alone and lacks a portion of them. This table holds about 150,000 clones, more than 80% found once. Trimming cost V 3 bases and J 5 bases, with 14 bases left between them. The CDR3 loop spans 14 amino acids. Germline V lookup: CDR1 SGHDT, CDR2 YYEEEE. The sample consisted of peripheral blood. V is TRBV5-6 and J is TRBJ1-2, with D perhaps TRBD1 (6 bases). The origin of this receptor is a man aged 55 to 70 with acute or convalescent COVID-19. CDR3 amino acids: CASSSGSGDYGYTF. CDR3 nucleotides: TGTGCCAGCAGCTCCGGGTCAGGGGATTATGGCTACACCTTC.